These 30 T cell receptor beta chains were all obtained from the same sample, sequenced in a study of blood T cell repertoires in COVID-19. Sequencing was performed with immunoSEQ multiplex PCR; in TCRdb, only in-frame clones are kept and a portion is missing. The table records approximately 290,000 clones, around 91% of them present only once. The source material was PBMCs or T cells enriched from blood (not recorded which). The receptors were sampled from a woman between 18 and 29 years old with acute COVID-19.

The chain uses TRBV6-1 and TRBJ1-5; D is perhaps TRBD1 (6 bases). Germline lookup yields CDR1 MNHNS and CDR2 SASEGT. The length of the CDR3 is 14 residues. Trimming pared 2 bases from V and 7 bases from J, leaving 12 bases between. The DNA for the CDR3 is TGTGCCAGCAGTGAACGCAGGGGCGGCCAGCCCCAGCATTTT. Translating it yields CASSERRGGQPQHF.

V usage is TRBV27 and J usage is TRBJ2-7; 10 positions agree with TRBD1. V shed 4 bases, J shed 6 bases, and the junction held 6 bases outside the gene matches. Germline-derived CDR1 and CDR2 are MNHEY and SMNVEV (reference sequence). The CDR3 is 14 residues long. The CDR3 sequence: CASSSGQGHPEQYF. CDR3 coding DNA: TGTGCCAGCAGTTCGGGACAGGGGCACCCCGAGCAGTACTTC.

The chain couples TRBV6-1 to TRBJ1-1, with TRBD1 identical over 9 bases. V lost 0 bases, J lost 6 bases, and 2 bases stayed unmatched. In germline, CDR1 is MNHNS, CDR2 SASEGT. The CDR3 sequence is 14 residues long. CDR3 in DNA: TGTGCCAGCAGTGAAGCGCACAGGGGGCCTGAAGCTTTCTTT. Translation: CASSEAHRGPEAFF.

The genes are TRBV2 and TRBJ1-1; no firm D call. Germline values: CDR1 SNHLY, CDR2 FYNNEI. The V and J ends lost 2 bases and 3 bases respectively, with 7 bases between them. The CDR3 sequence is 13 residues long. The CDR3 is CASSETRDTEAFF. The DNA of the CDR3 is TGTGCCAGCAGTGAAACCCGGGACACTGAAGCTTTCTTT.

The rearrangement uses TRBV23-1 and TRBJ2-2, with 8 bases fitting TRBD1. TRBV23-1 is annotated as an ORF whose role is uncertain. The CDR3 is made up of 15 amino acids. V dropped 2 bases and J dropped 6; count of bases not matched to a gene: 5. As DNA, the CDR3 is TGCGCCAGCAGTCAACTTACAGGGGGTCCCGGGGAGCTGTTTTTT. This codes for CASSQLTGGPGELFF.

The table lists this clone with a count of one. The rearrangement uses TRBV6-5 and TRBJ2-7; D is perhaps TRBD1 (6 bases). Germline CDR1 MNHEY, CDR2 SVGAGI. Between the trimmed V and J ends, which lost 9 bases and 2 bases, there was a span of 14 bases. CDR3 size: 13 residues. CDR3 sequence reads: CASSPRGTYEQYF. DNA for the CDR3: TGTGCCAGTAGCCCCAGGGGAACCTACGAGCAGTACTTC.

Here the CDR3 reads CASKLTGSNSPLHF. The CDR3 DNA reads TGTGCCAGCAAATTGACAGGGAGTAATTCACCCCTCCACTTT. The chain employs TRBV28 and TRBJ1-6; 7 bases are a match to TRBD1. Germline V CDR1 and CDR2: MDHEN, SYDVKM. This CDR3 is built from 14 residues. Unmatched junction bases numbered 6, after V lost 7 bases and J lost 6 bases.

Turning to this clone: This sample also contains other DNA sequences that code for the same CDR3. This chain links TRBV3-1 (or the pseudogene TRBV3-2) with TRBJ1-3; D not certain. The CDR3 runs to 12 residues. The germline CDR1 and CDR2 sequences are LGHDT and YNNKEL (reference sequence). The V and J ends lost 4 bases and 4 bases respectively, with 5 bases between them. The CDR3 coding sequence is TGTGCCAGCAGCCCACAGGGAAACACCATATATTTT. Translation gives CASSPQGNTIYF.

The chain couples TRBV6-5 to TRBJ2-5; TRBD1 might be the D (7 bases). The germline V gene encodes CDR1 MNHEY and CDR2 SVGAGI. This CDR3 spans 16 amino acids. V was pared by 3 bases and J by 4 bases, with 18 bases between. Written as DNA, the CDR3 is TGTGCCAGCAGTTATGCCCTCGGGCAGGGGGGAGAGACCCAGTACTTC. Translation gives CASSYALGQGGETQYF.

The chain is built from TRBV27 and TRBJ1-2; 11 bases align to TRBD1. This CDR3 has 15 residues. Germline CDR1 MNHEY, CDR2 SMNVEV (reference sequence). Losses at the gene ends were 5 bases for V and 7 bases for J; bases not matched to a gene: 9. CDR3 DNA sequence: TGTGCCAGCAGTCCTGAGGACAGGGGGCTCTCTGGCTACACCTTC. Its protein is CASSPEDRGLSGYTF.

The rearrangement uses TRBV10-1 and TRBJ1-4; a weak D match, TRBD1 (5 bases). Trimming left V 3 bases short and J 8 bases short, with 13 bases between. Germline V gene sequence: CDR1 WNHNN, CDR2 SYGVQD (reference sequence). This CDR3 contains 14 residues. The CDR3 DNA is TGCGCCAGCAGTGATAGCAGGGTCGCCGAAAAACTGTTTTTT. This translates into CASSDSRVAEKLFF.

CDR3 DNA: TGCAGCGTTGCTAGGCCAGAGAACACTGAAGCTTTCTTT. It yields the protein CSVARPENTEAFF. V usage is TRBV29-1 and J usage is TRBJ1-1, with D hard to call. The CDR3 sequence is 13 residues long. The ends were cut back, 4 bases at V and 1 base at J, with 10 bases in the middle. Germline V gene sequence: CDR1 SQVTM, CDR2 ANQGSEA.

V usage is TRBV12-3 or TRBV12-4 and J usage is TRBJ1-5; D is possibly TRBD1 (6 bases). CDR3 length: 13 residues. Trimming pared 4 bases from V and 5 bases from J, leaving 9 bases between. For the CDR3, the DNA is TGTGCCAGCAGTTCCGCAGGGGATCAGCCCCAGCATTTT. Amino acid sequence: CASSSAGDQPQHF.

The gene calls are TRBV7-8 and TRBJ1-1, with D possibly TRBD1 on 5 matching bases. Germline CDR1 and CDR2: SGHVS and FQNEAQ. V gave up 5 bases and J gave up 1 base, with 17 bases separating them. The CDR3 is 16 residues long. The CDR3 loop reads CASSLVWGLTNTEAFF. As DNA, the CDR3 is TGTGCCAGCAGCCTAGTGTGGGGACTGACGAACACTGAAGCTTTCTTT.

The CDR3 sequence is CASRGQGQSNYEQYF. CDR3 coding DNA: TGTGCCAGCAGGGGACAAGGACAGTCAAATTACGAGCAGTACTTC. This chain uses TRBV27 with TRBJ2-7; a weak D match, TRBD1 (6 bases). The CDR3 extends over 15 amino acids. From germline, CDR1 is MNHEY and CDR2 SMNVEV (reference sequence). V was trimmed by 6 bases and J by 4 bases, leaving 19 bases between them.

The CDR3 coding sequence is TGTGCCAGCAGCTCTAGCCCCGGACAGGGATTTCGGGAGCAGTACTTC. Translating it yields CASSSSPGQGFREQYF. The V call is TRBV7-6, the J call TRBJ2-7; TRBD1 matches 8 bases. The germline CDR1 and CDR2 sequences are SGHVS and FNYEAQ. The CDR3 is 16 residues long. V trimming: 4 bases; J trimming: 7 bases; junction bases outside the gene matches: 15.

This chain connects TRBV6-5 to TRBJ1-1; D not certain. The CDR3 covers 14 residues. Germline V CDR1 and CDR2: MNHEY, SVGAGI. Trimming cost V 8 bases and J 7 bases, with 20 bases left between them. The CDR3 spells CASFFGPATIEAFF. DNA of the CDR3: TGTGCCAGCTTCTTCGGCCCGGCGACAATTGAAGCTTTCTTT.

V usage is TRBV6-6 and J usage is TRBJ1-1, with a possible D match to TRBD1 (5 bases). Per the germline V gene, CDR1 is MNHNY and CDR2 is SVGAGI (reference sequence). The CDR3 runs to 16 residues. V lost 0 bases, J lost 0 bases, and 11 bases lay in between. DNA of the CDR3: TGTGCCAGCAGTTACTCGACGGCAGGGCTGAACACTGAAGCTTTCTTT. Translated, it gives CASSYSTAGLNTEAFF.

The chain carries TRBV7-2 and TRBJ2-2; D is unresolved. Germline CDR1 and CDR2: SGHTA and FQGNSA. The CDR3 totals 13 residues. Trimming removed 5 bases from V and 6 bases from J, with 10 bases in between. The CDR3 nucleotides read TGTGCCAGCAGCCCTACTGGTTCCGGGGAGCTGTTTTTT. Its protein product is CASSPTGSGELFF. Variable domain in full (rest from reference TRBV7-2 and TRBJ2-2): GAGVSQSPSNKVTEKGKDVELRCDPISGHTALYWYRQSLGQGLEFLIYFQGNSAPDKSGLPSDRFSAERTGGSVSTLTIQRTQQEDSAVYLCASSPTGSGELFFGEGSRLTVL.

This chain uses TRBV9 with TRBJ1-1; 8 positions match TRBD1. The CDR3 covers 14 residues. CDR1 is SGDLS, CDR2 YYNGEE, per germline. The V and J ends lost 3 bases and 0 bases, in that order; junction bases with no gene match: 1. The CDR3 loop reads CASSAGQVNTEAFF. CDR3 nucleotides: TGTGCCAGCAGCGCGGGACAGGTGAACACTGAAGCTTTCTTT. Full variable domain (missing parts from reference TRBV9 and TRBJ1-1): DSGVTQTPKHLITATGQRVTLRCSPRSGDLSVYWYQQSLDQGLQFLIQYYNGEERAKGNILERFSAQQFPDLHSELNLSSLELGDSALYFCASSAGQVNTEAFFGQGTRLTVV.

The chain is built from TRBV7-2 and TRBJ2-3; no definite D call. The CDR3 is 15 amino acids. V was shortened by 5 bases and J by 5 bases, with 17 bases between the two germline ends. CDR1 and CDR2 from the germline V gene are SGHTA and FQGNSA. The DNA of the CDR3 is TGTGCCAGCAGCCCACGTGGGCCTTCGATAGATACGCAGTATTTT. Its translation is CASSPRGPSIDTQYF.

The rearrangement joins TRBV28 to TRBJ2-7; 8 bases align to TRBD2. The ends lost 6 bases at V and 11 bases at J; junction bases unmatched: 21. This CDR3 comprises 16 residues. Germline-derived CDR1 and CDR2 are MDHEN and SYDVKM. For the CDR3, the DNA is TGTGCCAGCAGATCGTTTCAGGAGCGGGGGCCTTTCCTTAAGTACTTC. Residues: CASRSFQERGPFLKYF.

CDR3 amino acids: CASSLQPGQETQYF. Written as DNA, the CDR3 is TGCGCCAGCAGCTTGCAGCCAGGGCAAGAGACCCAGTACTTC. V is TRBV5-1 and J is TRBJ2-5, with D possibly matching TRBD1 (5 bases). Trimming cost V 1 base and J 2 bases, with 9 bases left between them. The CDR3 is 14 amino acids. From germline, CDR1 is SGHRS and CDR2 YFSETQ.

This CDR3 is CASSIPPPGEYTGELFF. The CDR3 DNA reads as TGTGCCAGTAGTATTCCCCCCCCGGGAGAGTACACCGGGGAGCTGTTTTTT. The genes are TRBV19 and TRBJ2-2; D is perhaps TRBD2 (6 bases). The germline V and J ends were trimmed by 3 bases and 3 bases, with 17 bases remaining between them. The CDR3 is 17 amino acids. Germline V gene lookup returns CDR1 LNHDA and CDR2 SQIVND (reference sequence).

The chain employs TRBV9 and TRBJ2-6, with D perhaps matching TRBD2 (6 bases). Trimming pared 4 bases from V and 0 bases from J, leaving 23 bases between. Germline V gives CDR1 SGDLS, CDR2 YYNGEE. The CDR3 covers 20 residues. The CDR3 coding sequence is TGTGCCAGCAGCCCACCTTCGGCCGGGGGTTTCCGCTCTGGGGCCAACGTCCTGACTTTC. Protein: CASSPPSAGGFRSGANVLTF.

The chain uses TRBV14 and TRBJ1-2; weak D call: TRBD1 (5 bases). Germline values: CDR1 SGHDN, CDR2 FVKESK. The CDR3 extends over 14 amino acids. V gave up 6 bases and J gave up 4 bases, with 15 bases separating them. CDR3 protein: CASSWGVLGYGYTF. The CDR3 nucleotides are TGTGCCAGCAGTTGGGGGGTATTGGGCTATGGCTACACCTTC.

This clone has a handful of counts. The rearrangement uses TRBV29-1 and TRBJ1-6; 9 positions agree with TRBD1. The germline gives CDR1 SQVTM, CDR2 ANQGSEA. The CDR3 length is 14 residues. After removal of 7 bases from V and 5 bases from J, the junction contained 6 bases not matched to a gene. CDR3 loop: CSARTGGNNSPLHF. The DNA for the CDR3 is TGCAGCGCCCGAACAGGGGGCAATAATTCACCCCTCCACTTT.

The gene calls are TRBV4-1 and TRBJ2-3; the match to TRBD2 covers 7 bases. Germline CDR1 MGHRA, CDR2 YSYEKL. CDR3 length equals 15 residues. V dropped 1 base and J dropped 3; count of bases not matched to a gene: 4. CDR3 sequence: CASSQGLAGTDTQYF. CDR3 DNA: TGCGCCAGCAGCCAAGGACTAGCTGGAACAGATACGCAGTATTTT.

The V gene is TRBV29-1, the J gene TRBJ1-1; 8 bases fit TRBD1. The germline gives CDR1 SQVTM, CDR2 ANQGSEA. V trimming: 3 bases; J trimming: 5 bases; junction bases outside the gene matches: 11. This CDR3 spans 15 amino acids. This CDR3 is CSVDRIRGLETEAFF. Here the CDR3 DNA reads TGCAGCGTTGATAGGATCAGGGGGCTTGAAACTGAAGCTTTCTTT.

This clone was seen only a few times. The chain employs TRBV19 and TRBJ2-2; no firm D call. CDR1 is LNHDA and CDR2 is SQIVND in the germline V gene (reference sequence). The V end was cut by 6 bases, the J end by 1 base, with 6 bases between. The CDR3 is 13 residues long. This CDR3 is CASRIRNTGELFF. DNA of the CDR3: TGTGCCAGTAGAATTAGGAACACCGGGGAGCTGTTTTTT.